This TCR beta chain was captured by sequencing in a study of OX40 agonist ivuxolimab in advanced cancers. Overall study findings and caveats: Some nonresponders likewise displayed low normalized T-cell clonal expansion. Doses of 0.1 to 3.0 mg/kg were accompanied by clonal expansion of CD4+ and CD8+ blood T cells by week 6. Averaged across samples, CD8+ T cells carried more expanded clones than CD4+ did. Antigens targeted by the expanded peripheral T cells were not determined.

CDR1 and CDR2 (germline): SGHRS, YFSETQ. V gave up 0 bases and J gave up 0 bases, with 10 bases separating them. The CDR3 is made up of 15 amino acids. TCRdb keeps only in-frame clones here, not all; method: immunoSEQ multiplex PCR. The sample yields 60,000 to 100,000 clones, approximately 92% seen once. Of note for this clone: Antigen unknown.

The rearrangement uses TRBV5-1 and TRBJ2-7; D possibly matches TRBD1 or TRBD2 (5 bases each). The material was CD4+ or CD8+ T cells sorted from blood, obtained in a trial of the OX40 agonist ivuxolimab. This TCR was recovered from an adult with an advanced solid tumor such as melanoma, head and neck, liver or kidney cancer. The CDR3 reads CASSLGGGSSYEQYF. As DNA, the CDR3 is TGCGCCAGCAGCTTGGGTGGGGGAAGCTCCTACGAGCAGTACTTC.